This TCR beta chain originates from a study of CD8 T cells in ankylosing spondylitis. Study findings and constraints: Significant enrichment of disease-linked clones was reportedly seen in matched ankylosing spondylitis synovial fluid. Disease-linked clones, CD8+, were relatively rare in peripheral blood.

Quantitative 5'-RACE with molecular barcodes generated TCR beta libraries. MiXCR, run by TCRdb on the 5' RACE reads, gives a single entry per CDR3 protein. The sample shows 200,000 or so distinct CDR3 sequences, about 18% of them seen only once. Trimming shortened V by 8 bases and J by 1 base, and 12 bases separated the two germline ends. The CDR3 has 15 residues. Comments on this clonotype: The antigen remains undetermined.

This TCR came from a male donor between 5 and 35 years old with ankylosing spondylitis or in good health (not recorded which). Material: blood, either unsorted or a sorted T cell fraction (not recorded which). V usage is TRBV12-3 or TRBV12-4 and J usage is TRBJ2-6; D is uncertain. CDR3: CASSLFRSGANVLTF. CDR3 DNA sequence: TGTGCCAGCTCTCTTTTCCGGTCTGGGGCCAACGTCCTGACTTTC.